This T cell receptor beta chain is from a study of control samples from healthy donors and cancer patients. This clone has just one count. Sequencing used immunoSEQ multiplex PCR; TCRdb keeps in-frame clones, though not all of them. The top ten clones hold about 7.8% of a sample with 95,000 to 100,000 clones, 75% to 90% of them seen once. V shed 0 bases, J shed 3 bases, and the junction held 6 bases outside the gene matches. The CDR3 spans 16 residues. CDR1 is MNHNS and CDR2 is SASEGT in the germline V gene. The rearrangement uses TRBV6-1 and TRBJ1-2; 8 bases line up with TRBD1. This TCR came from a man younger than 45 in good health. Input material: blood. CDR3 amino acids: CASSEAHGTGYYGYTF. The CDR3 nucleotides are TGTGCCAGCAGTGAAGCGCATGGGACAGGATACTATGGCTACACCTTC.